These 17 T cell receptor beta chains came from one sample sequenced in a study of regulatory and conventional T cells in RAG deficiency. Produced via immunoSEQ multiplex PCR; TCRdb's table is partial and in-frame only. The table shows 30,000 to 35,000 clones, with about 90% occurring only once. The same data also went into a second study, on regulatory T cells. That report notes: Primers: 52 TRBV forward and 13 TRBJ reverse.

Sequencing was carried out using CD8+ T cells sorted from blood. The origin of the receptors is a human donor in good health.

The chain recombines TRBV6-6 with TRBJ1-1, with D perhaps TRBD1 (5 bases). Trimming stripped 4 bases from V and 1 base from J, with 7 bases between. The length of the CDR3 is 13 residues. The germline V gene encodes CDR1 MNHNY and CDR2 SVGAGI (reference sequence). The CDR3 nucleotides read TGTGCCAGCAGTTTGGGACGGAACACTGAAGCTTTCTTT. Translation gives CASSLGRNTEAFF.

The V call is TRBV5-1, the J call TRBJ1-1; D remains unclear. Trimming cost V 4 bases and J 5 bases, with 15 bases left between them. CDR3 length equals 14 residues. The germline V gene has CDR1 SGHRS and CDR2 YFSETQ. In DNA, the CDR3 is TGCGCCAGCAGCACCCGTGAGGGCCAGACTGAAGCTTTCTTT. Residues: CASSTREGQTEAFF.

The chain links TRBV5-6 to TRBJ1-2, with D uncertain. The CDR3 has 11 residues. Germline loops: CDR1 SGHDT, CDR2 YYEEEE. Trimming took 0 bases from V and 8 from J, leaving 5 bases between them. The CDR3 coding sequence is TGTGCCAGCAGCTTGGCCACGGGCTACACCTTC. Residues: CASSLATGYTF.

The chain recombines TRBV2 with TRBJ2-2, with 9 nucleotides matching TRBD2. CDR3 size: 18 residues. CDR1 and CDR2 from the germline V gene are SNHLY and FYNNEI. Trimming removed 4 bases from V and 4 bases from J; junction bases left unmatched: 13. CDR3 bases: TGTGCCAGCAGTGGCGACGCGGGGGGGGCAGTCAGCACCGGGGAGCTGTTTTTT. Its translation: CASSGDAGGAVSTGELFF. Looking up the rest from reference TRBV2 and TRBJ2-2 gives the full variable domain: EPEVTQTPSHQVTQMGQEVILRCVPISNHLYFYWYRQILGQKVEFLVSFYNNEISEKSEIFDDQFSVERPDGSNFTLKIRSTKLEDSAMYFCASSGDAGGAVSTGELFFGEGSRLTVL.

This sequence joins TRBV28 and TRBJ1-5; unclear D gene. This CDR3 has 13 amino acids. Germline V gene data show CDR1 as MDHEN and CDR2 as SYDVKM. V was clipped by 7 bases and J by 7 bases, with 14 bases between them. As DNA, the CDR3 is TGTGCCAGCACCGAGGAGACGGCCCAGCCCCAGCATTTT. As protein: CASTEETAQPQHF.

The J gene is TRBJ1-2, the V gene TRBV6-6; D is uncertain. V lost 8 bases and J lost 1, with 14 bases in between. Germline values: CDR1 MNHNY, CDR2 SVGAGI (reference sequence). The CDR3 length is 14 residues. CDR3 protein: CASCLVRGNYGYTF. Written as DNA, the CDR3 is TGTGCCAGCTGCCTCGTCCGAGGTAACTATGGCTACACCTTC.

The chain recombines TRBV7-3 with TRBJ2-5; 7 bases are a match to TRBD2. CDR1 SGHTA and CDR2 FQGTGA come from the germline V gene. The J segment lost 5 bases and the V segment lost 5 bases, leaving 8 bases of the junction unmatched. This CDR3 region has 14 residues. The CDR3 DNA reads TGTGCCAGCAGCCCCGGCGGGAGCAGTGAGACCCAGTACTTC. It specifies CASSPGGSSETQYF.

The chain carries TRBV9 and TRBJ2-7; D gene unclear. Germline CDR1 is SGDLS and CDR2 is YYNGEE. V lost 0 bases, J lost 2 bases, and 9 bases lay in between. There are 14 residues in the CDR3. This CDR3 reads CASSVEDNAYEQYF. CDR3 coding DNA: TGTGCCAGCAGCGTAGAAGACAACGCCTACGAGCAGTACTTC.

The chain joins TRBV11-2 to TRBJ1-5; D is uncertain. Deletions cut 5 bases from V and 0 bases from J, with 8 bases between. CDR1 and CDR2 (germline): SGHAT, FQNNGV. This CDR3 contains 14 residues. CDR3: CASSPAGSNQPQHF. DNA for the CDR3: TGTGCCAGCAGCCCCGCCGGTAGCAATCAGCCCCAGCATTTT.

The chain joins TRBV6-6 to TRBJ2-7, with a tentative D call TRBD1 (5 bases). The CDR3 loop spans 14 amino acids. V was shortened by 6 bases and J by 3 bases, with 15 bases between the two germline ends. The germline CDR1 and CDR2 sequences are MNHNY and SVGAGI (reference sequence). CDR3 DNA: TGTGCCAGCAGCAATACGGACACTTTCTACGAGCAGTACTTC. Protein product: CASSNTDTFYEQYF.

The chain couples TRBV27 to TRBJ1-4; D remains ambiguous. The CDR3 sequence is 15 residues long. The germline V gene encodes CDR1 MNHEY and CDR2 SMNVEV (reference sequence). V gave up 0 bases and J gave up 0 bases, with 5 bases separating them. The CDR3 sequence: CASSLSPATNEKLFF. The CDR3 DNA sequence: TGTGCCAGCAGTTTATCTCCCGCAACTAATGAAAAACTGTTTTTT.

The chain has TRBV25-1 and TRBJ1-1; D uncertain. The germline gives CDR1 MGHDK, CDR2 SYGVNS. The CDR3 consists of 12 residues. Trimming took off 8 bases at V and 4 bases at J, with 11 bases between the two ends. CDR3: CASLGGVTEAFF. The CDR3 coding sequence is TGTGCCAGCCTGGGTGGGGTCACTGAAGCTTTCTTT.

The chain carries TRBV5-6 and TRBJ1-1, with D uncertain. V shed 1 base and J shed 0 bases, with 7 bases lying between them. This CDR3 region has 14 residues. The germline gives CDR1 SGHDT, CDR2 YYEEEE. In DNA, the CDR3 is TGTGCCAGCAGCTTGTTACTCATGAACACTGAAGCTTTCTTT. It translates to CASSLLLMNTEAFF.

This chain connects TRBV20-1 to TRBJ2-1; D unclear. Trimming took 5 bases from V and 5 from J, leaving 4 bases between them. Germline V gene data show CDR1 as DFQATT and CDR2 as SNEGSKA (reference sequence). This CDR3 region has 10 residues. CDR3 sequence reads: CSAANNEQFF. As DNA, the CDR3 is TGCAGTGCTGCCAACAATGAGCAGTTCTTC.

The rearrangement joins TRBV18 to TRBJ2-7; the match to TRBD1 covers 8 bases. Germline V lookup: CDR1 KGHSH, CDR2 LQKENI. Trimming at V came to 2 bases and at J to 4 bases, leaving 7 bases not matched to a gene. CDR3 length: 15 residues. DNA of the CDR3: TGTGCCAGCTCACCAACGGACAGGGAAGGATACGAGCAGTACTTC. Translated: CASSPTDREGYEQYF.

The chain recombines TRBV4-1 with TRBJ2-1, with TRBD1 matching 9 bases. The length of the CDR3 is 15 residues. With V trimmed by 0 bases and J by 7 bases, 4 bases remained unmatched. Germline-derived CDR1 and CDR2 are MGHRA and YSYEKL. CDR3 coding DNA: TGCGCCAGCAGCCAAGATACCGGGACAGGGAATGAGCAGTTCTTC. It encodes CASSQDTGTGNEQFF.

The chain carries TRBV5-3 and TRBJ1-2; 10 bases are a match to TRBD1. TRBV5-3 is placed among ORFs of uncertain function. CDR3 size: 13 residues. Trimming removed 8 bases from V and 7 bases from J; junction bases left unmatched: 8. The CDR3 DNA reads TGTGCCAGCAGCCCGACAGGGGGCGGTGGCTACACCTTC. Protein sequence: CASSPTGGGGYTF.